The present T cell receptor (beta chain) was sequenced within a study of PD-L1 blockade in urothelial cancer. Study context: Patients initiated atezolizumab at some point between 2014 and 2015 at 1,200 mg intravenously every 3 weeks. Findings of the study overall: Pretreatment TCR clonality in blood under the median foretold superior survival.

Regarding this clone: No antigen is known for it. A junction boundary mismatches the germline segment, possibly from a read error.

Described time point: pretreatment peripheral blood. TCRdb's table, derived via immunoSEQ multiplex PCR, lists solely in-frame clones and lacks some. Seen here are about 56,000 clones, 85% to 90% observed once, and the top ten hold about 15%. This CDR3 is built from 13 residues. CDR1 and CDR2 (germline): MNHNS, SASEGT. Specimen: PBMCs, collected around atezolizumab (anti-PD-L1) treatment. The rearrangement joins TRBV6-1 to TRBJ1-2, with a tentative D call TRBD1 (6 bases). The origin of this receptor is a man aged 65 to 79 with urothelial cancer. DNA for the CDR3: TGTGCCAGCAGTGCACTCGGGGACACGGTCCCAGCCTTC. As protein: CASSALGDTVPAF.